Presented here are 28 T cell receptor beta chains from one specimen sequenced in a study of T cells in Graves' hyperthyroidism and ophthalmopathy. TCR beta CDR3 sequences were amplified from RNA transcripts. TCR CDR3 regions were first amplified by RT-PCR with HTBI primers. From the multiplex PCR reads, TCRdb called clonotypes with MiXCR, one entry per CDR3 protein. The sample comprises fewer than 800,000 distinct CDR3 sequences, about a sixth of which are singletons, and under 8.5% rests with the top ten. Sample: blood. The receptors here all came from a man between 18 and 35 years old with Graves' hyperthyroidism.

This clonotype was recorded many times. The genes are TRBV28 and TRBJ1-2; a possible D gene is TRBD1 (6 bases). Germline loops: CDR1 MDHEN, CDR2 SYDVKM. V gave up 6 bases and J gave up 4 bases, with 15 bases separating them. The CDR3 covers 14 residues. CDR3 in DNA: TGTGCCAGCAGACCCCCAGGGGCGGTCTATGGCTACACCTTC. Translating it yields CASRPPGAVYGYTF.

V is TRBV7-9 and J is TRBJ2-3; D tentatively reads TRBD1 or TRBD2 (5 bases each). The germline V gene encodes CDR1 SEHNR and CDR2 FQNEAQ (reference sequence). The CDR3 sequence is 16 residues long. Between the trimmed V and J ends, which lost 5 bases and 2 bases, there was a span of 17 bases. CDR3 DNA sequence: TGTGCCAGCAGCCAACCGAGGGGAGAAAACACAGATACGCAGTATTTT. This encodes CASSQPRGENTDTQYF.

This clonotype was seen repeatedly, ten times or more. V gene TRBV2 combines with J gene TRBJ2-1; perhaps TRBD2 as D (6 bases). Trimming removed 4 bases at V and 7 bases at J, with 11 bases between. Germline V CDR1 and CDR2: SNHLY, FYNNEI. This CDR3 contains 13 residues. The CDR3 protein is CASSVPGVNEQFF. The CDR3 region has the DNA TGTGCCAGCAGTGTTCCGGGGGTGAATGAGCAGTTCTTC.

The chain links TRBV6-2 or TRBV6-3 to TRBJ2-2, with D possibly TRBD2 on 6 matching bases. The ends were cut back, 2 bases at V and 5 bases at J, with 21 bases in the middle. Germline V gene lookup returns CDR1 MNHEY and CDR2 SVGEGT. The CDR3 is 18 amino acids. The CDR3 loop is CASSYDAPWRVGTGELFF. In DNA form, the CDR3 reads TGTGCCAGCAGTTACGATGCCCCCTGGAGGGTTGGGACCGGGGAGCTGTTTTTT.

This clonotype was counted ten times or more. The CDR3 loop is CASSLTGGAKNIQYF. The CDR3 nucleotides read TGTGCCAGCAGCTTAACAGGGGGCGCCAAAAACATTCAGTACTTC. The gene calls are TRBV7-3 and TRBJ2-4; 7 bases fit TRBD1. Per germline, CDR1 SGHTA and CDR2 FQGTGA. The CDR3 length is 15 residues. The J segment lost 1 base and the V segment lost 0 bases, leaving 0 bases of the junction unmatched. Full variable domain (outside the CDR3, taken from reference TRBV7-3 and TRBJ2-4): GAGVSQTPSNKVTEKGKYVELRCDPISGHTALYWYRQSLGQGPEFLIYFQGTGAADDSGLPNDRFFAVRPEGSVSTLKIQRTERGDSAVYLCASSLTGGAKNIQYFGAGTRLSVL.

This clonotype has more than one count but fewer than ten. The chain uses TRBV7-9 and TRBJ2-1, with 10 bases that match TRBD2. Germline trimming cut 7 bases from V and 7 bases from J; bases unmatched to any gene: 7. This CDR3 region has 14 residues. Germline values: CDR1 SEHNR, CDR2 FQNEAQ (reference sequence). This CDR3 reads CASIGGLAVNEQFF. In DNA form, the CDR3 reads TGTGCCAGCATCGGTGGACTAGCGGTTAATGAGCAGTTCTTC.

The table lists this clonotype with a few counts. This CDR3 is CASSAFDTQYF. In DNA form, the CDR3 reads TGCGCCAGCAGTGCTTTCGATACGCAGTATTTT. V is TRBV10-2 and J is TRBJ2-3; no reliable D call. With 4 bases removed from V and 6 bases from J, the gap between germline ends came to 5 bases. This CDR3 is 11 amino acids long. The germline V gene encodes CDR1 WSHSY and CDR2 SAAADI.

This clonotype has more than one count but fewer than ten. The V and J genes are TRBV5-6 and TRBJ2-7, with no clear D. CDR1 SGHDT and CDR2 YYEEEE come from the germline V gene. The CDR3 length is 12 residues. The V end lost 4 bases, the J end lost 2 bases, and 7 bases lay between the germline ends. CDR3 in amino acids: CASSHPAYEQYF. Here the CDR3 DNA reads TGTGCCAGCAGCCACCCGGCCTACGAGCAGTACTTC.

At least ten counts were recorded for this clonotype. The rearrangement links TRBV12-3 or TRBV12-4 to TRBJ2-3; 8 positions agree with TRBD2. Losses at the gene ends were 7 bases for V and 4 bases for J; bases not matched to a gene: 10. The CDR3 runs to 15 residues. CDR3 DNA sequence: TGTGCCAGCATCCTGTCAGGGACTAGTGCAGATACGCAGTATTTT. Translated, it gives CASILSGTSADTQYF.

This clonotype was counted many times. The chain uses TRBV20-1 and TRBJ2-1; the match to TRBD2 covers 12 bases. The CDR3 is 15 amino acids. Germline V gene data show CDR1 as DFQATT and CDR2 as SNEGSKA (reference sequence). V lost 3 bases and J lost 1; bases outside the gene matches: 1. The CDR3: CSARTSGRSYNEQFF. CDR3 DNA sequence: TGCAGTGCTAGGACTAGCGGGAGATCCTACAATGAGCAGTTCTTC.

The sample holds one count of this clonotype. This chain joins TRBV11-2 and TRBJ2-7; 7 bases align to TRBD1. CDR3 size: 15 residues. V trimming: 3 bases; J trimming: 0 bases; junction bases outside the gene matches: 5. The V gene's germline CDR1 is SGHAT and CDR2 FQNNGV. The CDR3 bases are TGTGCCAGCAGCTTTACAGGGGCCTTCTCCTACGAGCAGTACTTC. The encoded protein is CASSFTGAFSYEQYF.

This clonotype occurred many times. The chain recombines TRBV30 with TRBJ2-3; the D is unclear. CDR1 is GTSNPN, CDR2 SVGIG, per germline (reference sequence). V was trimmed by 2 bases and J by 0 bases, leaving 9 bases between them. The CDR3 extends over 14 amino acids. In DNA, the CDR3 is TGTGCCTGGAGTCCTTCGACTAGCACAGATACGCAGTATTTT. This sequence encodes CAWSPSTSTDTQYF. The full variable domain, its missing parts supplied by reference TRBV30 and TRBJ2-3, is SQTIHQWPATLVQPVGSPLSLECTVEGTSNPNLYWYRQAAGRGLQLLFYSVGIGQISSEVPQNLSASRPQDRQFILSSKKLLLSDSGFYLCAWSPSTSTDTQYFGPGTRLTVL.

This chain connects TRBV12-3 or TRBV12-4 to TRBJ1-2; unclear D gene. V lost 6 bases and J lost 4, with 15 bases in between. This CDR3 is built from 14 residues. This CDR3 is CASSSHDGSYGYTF. CDR3 coding DNA: TGTGCCAGCAGCTCCCATGATGGAAGCTATGGCTACACCTTC.

This clonotype was observed at least ten times. CDR3 nucleotides: TGTGCCAGCACTAAGGACGCAGGGGGTTACGAGCAGTACTTC. Translated: CASTKDAGGYEQYF. The chain uses TRBV11-2 and TRBJ2-7, with 7 bases aligning to TRBD1. The CDR3 sequence is 14 residues long. CDR1 and CDR2 (germline): SGHAT, FQNNGV. Unmatched junction bases numbered 10, after V lost 7 bases and J lost 4 bases.

In its sample, this clonotype was seen many times. This chain links TRBV6-6 with TRBJ1-2; the match to TRBD1 covers 7 bases. Per the germline V gene, CDR1 is MNHNY and CDR2 is SVGAGI (reference sequence). J gave up 1 base and V 2 bases, and 7 bases lay outside the gene matches. The CDR3 has 16 residues. The CDR3 DNA reads as TGTGCCAGCAGTTACCCCCGACAGGGCCGTAACTATGGCTACACCTTC. Protein sequence: CASSYPRQGRNYGYTF.

This clonotype has ten or more counts. CDR3: CASSLGHLGNQPQHF. CDR3 coding DNA: TGTGCCAGCAGTTTAGGGCACCTAGGCAATCAGCCCCAGCATTTT. This chain joins TRBV12-3 or TRBV12-4 and TRBJ1-5; the D is unclear. The V end lost 1 base, the J end lost 2 bases, and 9 bases lay between the germline ends. This CDR3 spans 15 amino acids.

This clonotype was counted a few times. This rearrangement joins TRBV24-1 to TRBJ2-7; D is ambiguous. Trimming removed 8 bases from V and 4 bases from J, with 17 bases in between. Germline CDR1 KGHDR, CDR2 SFDVKD. The CDR3 runs to 14 residues. CDR3 sequence: CATMPPGWAYEQYF. The DNA of the CDR3 is TGTGCCACCATGCCCCCCGGGTGGGCTTACGAGCAGTACTTC.

This clonotype was detected a few times. This rearrangement joins TRBV9 to TRBJ2-5, with a tentative D call TRBD2 (6 bases). The length of the CDR3 is 14 residues. Germline-derived CDR1 and CDR2 are SGDLS and YYNGEE. V was clipped by 3 bases and J by 5 bases, with 14 bases between them. The CDR3 bases are TGTGCCAGCAGCGGTACCTTGGAGGGGGAGACCCAGTACTTC. Amino acids: CASSGTLEGETQYF. Looking up the rest from reference TRBV9 and TRBJ2-5 gives the full variable domain: DSGVTQTPKHLITATGQRVTLRCSPRSGDLSVYWYQQSLDQGLQFLIQYYNGEERAKGNILERFSAQQFPDLHSELNLSSLELGDSALYFCASSGTLEGETQYFGPGTRLLVL.

As regards this clonotype: It may be a read error: a sequence one base away is much more abundant. The genes are TRBV20-1 and TRBJ2-1; 14 bases agree with TRBD2. The CDR3 sequence is 16 residues long. CDR1 is DFQATT and CDR2 is SNEGSKA in the germline V gene (reference sequence). The CDR3 loop is CSASAPGLAGAGEQLF. In DNA form, the CDR3 reads TGCAGTGCTAGCGCACCGGGACTAGCGGGAGCGGGTGAGCAGCTCTTC.

This clonotype was seen a handful of times. This chain joins TRBV19 and TRBJ2-1; D is perhaps TRBD2 (5 bases). V gave up 2 bases and J gave up 4 bases, with 12 bases separating them. The CDR3 spans 15 residues. Germline V CDR1 and CDR2: LNHDA, SQIVND (reference sequence). CDR3: CASSIPPPGYNEQFF. CDR3 sequence (DNA): TGTGCCAGTAGTATACCCCCCCCGGGGTACAATGAGCAGTTCTTC.

This clonotype was recorded at least ten times. J is TRBJ2-1 and V is TRBV3-1; 13 bases map to TRBD2. Trimming took 4 bases from V and 8 from J; bases not matched to a gene: 5. Germline loops: CDR1 LGHDT, CDR2 YNNKEL (reference sequence). The CDR3 loop spans 15 amino acids. CDR3 coding DNA: TGTGCCAGCAGCCCCGGACTAGCGGGAGAAGATGAGCAGTTCTTC. The encoded protein is CASSPGLAGEDEQFF.

This clonotype was detected once. The chain couples TRBV19 to TRBJ1-6; no firm D call. Germline CDR1 is LNHDA and CDR2 is SQIVND (reference sequence). CDR3 length equals 15 residues. V lost 3 bases, J lost 8 bases, and 14 bases lay in between. DNA of the CDR3: TGTGCCAGTAGTATCGACGTGGTTTCGGATTCACCCCTCCACTTT. Its protein product is CASSIDVVSDSPLHF.

There are many counts of this clonotype. The chain combines TRBV11-1 with TRBJ1-1, with D possibly matching TRBD1 (5 bases). Between the trimmed V and J ends, which lost 5 bases and 7 bases, there was a span of 20 bases. Per the germline V gene, CDR1 is SGHAT and CDR2 is FQDESV (reference sequence). This CDR3 comprises 15 residues. This CDR3 reads CASSPLGEGPDEAFF. CDR3 DNA sequence: TGTGCCAGCAGCCCCTTAGGTGAGGGGCCGGATGAAGCTTTCTTT.

J is TRBJ2-5 and V is TRBV7-9, with 10 positions matching TRBD2. Germline CDR1 and CDR2: SEHNR and FQNEAQ (reference sequence). The CDR3 contains 17 residues. V lost 1 base and J lost 4; bases outside the gene matches: 9. The chain's CDR3 is CASSLERLAGESETQYF. CDR3 nucleotide sequence: TGTGCCAGCAGCTTAGAGCGGCTAGCGGGAGAGTCAGAGACCCAGTACTTC. Based on the CDR3 plus reference TRBV7-9 and TRBJ2-5, the full variable domain is DTGVSQNPRHKITKRGQNVTFRCDPISEHNRLYWYRQTLGQGPEFLTYFQNEAQLEKSRLLSDRFSAERPKGSFSTLEIQRTEQGDSAMYLCASSLERLAGESETQYFGPGTRLLVL.

The CDR3 sequence: CASSPDTSGKYEQYF. The CDR3 nucleotides are TGTGCCAGCAGCCCGGATACTAGCGGAAAGTACGAGCAGTACTTC. The rearrangement uses TRBV3-1 and TRBJ2-7; TRBD2 matches at 8 bases. Trimming at V came to 4 bases and at J to 4 bases, leaving 9 bases not matched to a gene. The CDR3 runs to 15 residues. Germline V gene data show CDR1 as LGHDT and CDR2 as YNNKEL (reference sequence).

This sequence joins TRBV12-3 or TRBV12-4 and TRBJ1-1, with D possibly being TRBD1 (5 bases). CDR3 length: 14 residues. V lost 3 bases and J lost 5, with 13 bases in between. In DNA, the CDR3 is TGTGCCAGCAGTTTCGCGGGAGGGGTGACTGAAGCTTTCTTT. It is translated as CASSFAGGVTEAFF.

The genes are TRBV5-1 and TRBJ2-3; 9 positions agree with TRBD2. The V gene's germline CDR1 is SGHRS and CDR2 YFSETQ. The CDR3 runs to 17 residues. V gave up 4 bases and J gave up 6 bases; unmatched junction bases: 15. The CDR3 nucleotides are TGCGCCAGCAGCCCGGTAACGGGACTAGCTGCCGCGGATACGCAGTATTTT. It yields the protein CASSPVTGLAAADTQYF.

This clonotype has a count of ten or more. The chain is built from TRBV28 and TRBJ2-7; TRBD2 is a possible D gene (5 bases). The CDR3 extends over 12 amino acids. Trimming took 4 bases from V and 5 from J, leaving 9 bases between them. Germline values: CDR1 MDHEN, CDR2 SYDVKM. CDR3 region: CASSYGNNEQYF. The CDR3 coding sequence is TGTGCCAGCAGTTACGGGAATAACGAGCAGTACTTC.